The 13 T cell receptor beta chains in this list originate from one sample, sequenced in a study of blood T cell repertoires in COVID-19. Clones were sequenced by immunoSEQ multiplex PCR, and TCRdb holds only the in-frame ones, with some missing. The sample lists about 140,000 clones; around 84% were seen once. Input material: peripheral blood. Receptor source: a woman aged 60-75 years with acute or convalescent COVID-19.

The genes are TRBV5-5 and TRBJ2-5; 7 bases map to TRBD2. Germline CDR1 reads SGHKS; CDR2 reads YYEKEE (reference sequence). The CDR3 spans 16 residues. Losses at the gene ends were 4 bases for V and 4 bases for J; bases not matched to a gene: 13. As DNA, the CDR3 is TGTGCCAGCAGCCCCGGGACTACCTTCGTTGGAGAGACCCAGTACTTC. Translation gives CASSPGTTFVGETQYF.

V is TRBV30 and J is TRBJ2-2; maybe TRBD1 (5 bases). V was cut by 5 bases and J by 2 bases, with 6 bases left in between. Germline CDR1 is GTSNPN and CDR2 is SVGIG (reference sequence). CDR3 length: 12 amino acids. The CDR3 reads CAWDSNTGELFF. In DNA, the CDR3 is TGTGCCTGGGACAGCAACACCGGGGAGCTGTTTTTT.

The V call is TRBV7-2, the J call TRBJ2-7; TRBD2 aligns across 9 bases. Germline V lookup: CDR1 SGHTA, CDR2 FQGNSA. The V gene end was trimmed by 4 bases and the J gene end by 6 bases; junction bases not matched to a gene: 13. This CDR3 contains 16 residues. CDR3 DNA: TGTGCCAGCAGCTCACAGGCTCGGGTAGCGGGGGTCGAGCAGTACTTC. Its protein product is CASSSQARVAGVEQYF.

The V call is TRBV7-8, the J call TRBJ2-3, with TRBD2 as a possible D gene (5 bases). Germline lookup yields CDR1 SGHVS and CDR2 FQNEAQ. Trimming took 2 bases from V and 1 from J, leaving 10 bases between them. The CDR3 is made up of 15 amino acids. CDR3 amino acids: CASSLIAGGTDTQYF. For the CDR3, the DNA is TGTGCCAGCAGCTTAATTGCCGGGGGCACAGATACGCAGTATTTT.

J is TRBJ2-5 and V is TRBV19, with a tentative D call TRBD1 (6 bases). The CDR3 is 22 amino acids. Trimming stripped 1 base from V and 5 bases from J, with 35 bases between. Germline V gene data show CDR1 as LNHDA and CDR2 as SQIVND (reference sequence). The CDR3 region is CASSIGLEGWTRGPQGGETQYF. The CDR3 coding sequence is TGTGCCAGTAGTATAGGCCTCGAAGGGTGGACCCGTGGTCCACAGGGCGGGGAGACCCAGTACTTC.

This clone was recorded once. The chain is built from TRBV28 and TRBJ1-1; unclear D gene. In germline, CDR1 is MDHEN, CDR2 SYDVKM. CDR3 size: 13 residues. V dropped 3 bases and J dropped 2 bases, with 7 bases sitting between them. CDR3 in DNA: TGTGCCAGCAGTTTTCCGCGAAACACTGAAGCTTTCTTT. Encoded protein: CASSFPRNTEAFF.

V and J are TRBV10-1 and TRBJ2-7; 9 bases map to TRBD1. There are 14 residues in the CDR3. CDR1 and CDR2 (germline): WNHNN, SYGVQD (reference sequence). V gave up 4 bases and J gave up 1 base; unmatched junction bases: 2. This chain's CDR3 is CASSADRGSYEQYF. The CDR3 DNA reads as TGCGCCAGCAGTGCAGACAGGGGGTCCTACGAGCAGTACTTC.

V gene TRBV28 combines with J gene TRBJ2-2; 9 bases are shared with TRBD1. The CDR3 extends over 15 amino acids. J lost 13 bases, V lost 6 bases, and 15 bases had no gene match. Germline lookup yields CDR1 MDHEN and CDR2 SYDVKM. The CDR3 DNA sequence: TGTGCCAGCAGAACTTTCCGGGACAGGGATATTGGGCTGTTTTTT. Encoded protein: CASRTFRDRDIGLFF.

J is TRBJ1-3 and V is TRBV18, with D perhaps matching TRBD1 (6 bases). Germline V gene lookup returns CDR1 KGHSH and CDR2 LQKENI. The CDR3 extends over 15 amino acids. Trimming removed 8 bases at V and 6 bases at J, with 20 bases between. The CDR3 region has the DNA TGTGCCAGCACCGTAGCCGGACAGCCTCTAAACACCATATATTTT. Residues: CASTVAGQPLNTIYF.

This chain links TRBV28 with TRBJ1-2, with TRBD1 identical over 8 bases. Looked up from germline, CDR1 is MDHEN and CDR2 is SYDVKM. The CDR3 runs 15 residues. The trim removed 6 bases at V and 4 bases at J, leaving 10 bases unmatched. The DNA for the CDR3 is TGTGCCAGCAGGACGGACAGGGCAGCTAGCTATGGCTACACCTTC. Protein product: CASRTDRAASYGYTF.

This chain joins TRBV9 and TRBJ2-2; D is ambiguous. V shed 3 bases and J shed 2 bases, with 8 bases lying between them. Germline-derived CDR1 and CDR2 are SGDLS and YYNGEE. The CDR3 is made up of 14 amino acids. The CDR3 here is CASSGQQNTGELFF. CDR3 DNA: TGTGCCAGCAGCGGACAACAAAACACCGGGGAGCTGTTTTTT.

The rearrangement uses TRBV9 and TRBJ2-1, with a possible D match to TRBD2 (5 bases). This CDR3 has 14 residues. V lost 6 bases to trimming and J lost 4 bases, with 14 bases between them. Germline CDR1 SGDLS, CDR2 YYNGEE. CDR3 sequence (DNA): TGTGCCAGCAACCCGGACTCGATTTACAATGAGCAGTTCTTC. This sequence encodes CASNPDSIYNEQFF.

This chain joins TRBV9 and TRBJ2-3; D remains ambiguous. Germline CDR1 is SGDLS and CDR2 is YYNGEE. The CDR3 consists of 12 residues. Deletions cut 4 bases from V and 9 bases from J, with 12 bases between. The CDR3 protein is CASSSGLSTQYF. CDR3 DNA: TGTGCCAGCAGCTCCGGTTTGTCGACGCAGTATTTT.